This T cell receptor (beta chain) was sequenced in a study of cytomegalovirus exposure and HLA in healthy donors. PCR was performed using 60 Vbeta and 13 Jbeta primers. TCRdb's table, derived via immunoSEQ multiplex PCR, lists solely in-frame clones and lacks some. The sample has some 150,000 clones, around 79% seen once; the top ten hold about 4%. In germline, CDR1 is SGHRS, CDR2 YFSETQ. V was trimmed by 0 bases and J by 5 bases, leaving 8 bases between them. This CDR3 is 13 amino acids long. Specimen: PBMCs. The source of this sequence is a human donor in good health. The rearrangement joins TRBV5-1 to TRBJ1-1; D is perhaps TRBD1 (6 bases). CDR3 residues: CASSLGGGTEAFF. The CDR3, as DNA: TGCGCCAGCAGCTTGGGAGGGGGAACTGAAGCTTTCTTT.